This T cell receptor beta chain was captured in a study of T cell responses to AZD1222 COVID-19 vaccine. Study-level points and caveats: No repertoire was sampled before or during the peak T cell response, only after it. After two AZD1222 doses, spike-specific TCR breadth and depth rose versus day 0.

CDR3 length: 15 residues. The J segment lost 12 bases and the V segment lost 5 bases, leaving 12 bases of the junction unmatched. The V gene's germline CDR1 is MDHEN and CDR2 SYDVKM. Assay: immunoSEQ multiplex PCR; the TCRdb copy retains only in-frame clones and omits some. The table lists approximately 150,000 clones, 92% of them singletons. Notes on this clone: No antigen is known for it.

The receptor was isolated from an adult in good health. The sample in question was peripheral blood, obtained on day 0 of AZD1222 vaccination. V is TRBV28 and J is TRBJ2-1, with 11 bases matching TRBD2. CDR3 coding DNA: TGTGCCAGCAGTCCGGGACTAGCGGACGCGAGAGCGCAGTTCTTC. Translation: CASSPGLADARAQFF.